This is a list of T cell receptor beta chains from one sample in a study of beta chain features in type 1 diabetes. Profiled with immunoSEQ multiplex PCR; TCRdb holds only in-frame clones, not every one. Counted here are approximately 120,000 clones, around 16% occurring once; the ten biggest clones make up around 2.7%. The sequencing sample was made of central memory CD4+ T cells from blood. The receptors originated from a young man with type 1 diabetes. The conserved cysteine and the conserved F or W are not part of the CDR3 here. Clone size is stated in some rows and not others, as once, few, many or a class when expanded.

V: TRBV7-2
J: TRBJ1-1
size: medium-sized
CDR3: ASSAGHNTEAF

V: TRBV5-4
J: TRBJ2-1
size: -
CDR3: ASSSRLRDEQF

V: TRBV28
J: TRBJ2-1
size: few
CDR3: ASSHAGLAGGPTDEQF

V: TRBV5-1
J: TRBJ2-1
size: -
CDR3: ASSLEPYGGYNEQF

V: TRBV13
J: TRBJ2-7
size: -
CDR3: ASSFKLLAGSYEQY

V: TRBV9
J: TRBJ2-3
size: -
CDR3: ASSVWDSSTDTQY

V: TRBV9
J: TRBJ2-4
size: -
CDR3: ASSVGGGGVDIQY

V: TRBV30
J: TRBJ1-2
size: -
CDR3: AWSVQGLDGYT

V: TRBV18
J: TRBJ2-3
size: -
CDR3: ASSSTGDSMTDTQY

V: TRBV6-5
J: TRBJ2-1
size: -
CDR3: ASSYSGLAGNEQF

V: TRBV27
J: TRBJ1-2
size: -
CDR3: ASSFQGSNYGYT

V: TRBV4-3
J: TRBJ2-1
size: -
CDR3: ASSQEWGLAGNEQF

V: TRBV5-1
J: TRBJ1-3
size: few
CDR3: ASSLGDTRGNTIY

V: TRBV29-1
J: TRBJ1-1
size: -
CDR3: SVGGTPWGTEAF

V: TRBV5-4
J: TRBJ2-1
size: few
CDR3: ASSLAGTGGNEQF

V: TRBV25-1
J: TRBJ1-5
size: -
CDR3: ASSEGGRAGNQPQH

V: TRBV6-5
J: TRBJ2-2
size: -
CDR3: ASRLPGTGELF

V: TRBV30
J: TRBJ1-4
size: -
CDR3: ACPSWALDEKLF

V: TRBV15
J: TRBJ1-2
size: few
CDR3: ATSYGANNYGYT

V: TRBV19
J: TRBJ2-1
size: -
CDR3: ASSPRSGIYNEQF